This passage covers 17 T cell receptor beta chains from one sample sequenced in a study of response to subunit inactivated influenza vaccine. TCRdb processed the RT-PCR reads anew with MiXCR; each CDR3 protein has one entry. The table lists around 480,000 distinct CDR3 sequences, approximately 11% of them singletons. This specimen was PBMCs from blood, taken around seven weeks after vaccination. These receptors were collected from a middle-aged man who received an inactivated influenza vaccine.

The chain joins TRBV6-5 to TRBJ2-7; 14 positions match TRBD2. V lost 0 bases and J lost 0; bases outside the gene matches: 4. The V gene's germline CDR1 is MNHEY and CDR2 SVGAGI. This CDR3 comprises 18 residues. The CDR3 DNA reads TGTGCCAGCAGTTACTCGGGACTAGCGGGGGCGGTCTCCTACGAGCAGTACTTC. Protein sequence: CASSYSGLAGAVSYEQYF.

This clonotype was seen repeatedly, ten times or more. The chain joins TRBV28 to TRBJ2-3, with D hard to call. Looked up from germline, CDR1 is MDHEN and CDR2 is SYDVKM. The CDR3 is 10 residues long. Trimming shortened V by 3 bases and J by 11 bases, and 6 bases separated the two germline ends. CDR3 DNA sequence: TGTGCCAGCAGTTTTAGAGTGCAGTATTTT. It codes for CASSFRVQYF. The full variable domain, with the rest looked up from reference TRBV28 and TRBJ2-3, is DVKVTQSSRYLVKRTGEKVFLECVQDMDHENMFWYRQDPGLGLRLIYFSYDVKMKEKGDIPEGYSVSREKKERFSLILESASTNQTSMYLCASSFRVQYFGPGTRLTVL.

Many counts were recorded for this clonotype. V usage is TRBV3-1 and J usage is TRBJ2-7; D is possibly TRBD1 (5 bases). The CDR3 totals 15 residues. The V end lost 0 bases, the J end lost 3 bases, and 12 bases lay between the germline ends. The germline V gene encodes CDR1 LGHDT and CDR2 YNNKEL (reference sequence). The CDR3 sequence is CASSQDRQPFYEQYF. CDR3 coding DNA: TGTGCCAGCAGCCAAGATCGACAGCCTTTCTACGAGCAGTACTTC.

This chain links TRBV20-1 with TRBJ2-3, with D perhaps given as TRBD1 or TRBD2 (6 bases each). CDR1 DFQATT and CDR2 SNEGSKA come from the germline V gene (reference sequence). V lost 1 base, J lost 5 bases, and 16 bases lay in between. CDR3 size: 15 residues. CDR3 residues: CSARGGAGPGDTQYF. In DNA, the CDR3 is TGCAGTGCTAGAGGGGGGGCAGGGCCGGGAGATACGCAGTATTTT.

This clonotype has only a few counts. The chain uses TRBV9 and TRBJ2-2; 13 bases match TRBD2. The CDR3 runs 16 residues. Germline assignment: CDR1 SGDLS and CDR2 YYNGEE. The V gene end was trimmed by 3 bases and the J gene end by 7 bases; junction bases not matched to a gene: 6. DNA of the CDR3: TGTGCCAGCAGCGCCAGACTAGCGGGAGGCAACGGGGAGCTGTTTTTT. Translating gives CASSARLAGGNGELFF.

This clonotype was seen more than once but under ten times. The rearrangement links TRBV7-9 to TRBJ2-7; tentatively, D is TRBD1 (6 bases). The better agreement between TRBJ2-5 and the DNA end casts doubt on the J call. There are 12 residues in the CDR3. CDR1 and CDR2 (germline): SEHNR, FQNEAQ (reference sequence). CDR3 in DNA: TGTGCCAGCAGCATACCGGACAGGACCCAGTACTTC. It translates to CASSIPDRTQYF.

This clonotype occurred many times. CDR3 DNA sequence: TGTGCCAGCAAAACGACAGGGCCCTACGAGCAGTACTTC. Amino acids: CASKTTGPYEQYF. The rearrangement links TRBV28 to TRBJ2-7; TRBD1 agrees at 7 bases. Germline V gives CDR1 MDHEN, CDR2 SYDVKM. The V and J ends lost 7 bases and 2 bases, in that order; junction bases with no gene match: 5. The CDR3 sequence is 13 residues long.

This clonotype was counted only a few times. V usage is TRBV6-5 and J usage is TRBJ2-1; D gene ambiguous. Trimming pared 2 bases from V and 7 bases from J, leaving 9 bases between. CDR1 is MNHEY and CDR2 is SVGAGI in the germline V gene. The CDR3 spans 13 residues. As DNA, the CDR3 is TGTGCCAGCAGTTACGGCAGGAGAAATGAGCAGTTCTTC. Amino acids: CASSYGRRNEQFF.

In this sample, this clonotype turned up many times. The chain joins TRBV7-9 to TRBJ2-7; the D is unclear. CDR1 and CDR2 from the germline V gene are SEHNR and FQNEAQ (reference sequence). This CDR3 is built from 13 residues. V lost 5 bases and J 3 bases, leaving 11 bases between the germline ends. CDR3 sequence (DNA): TGTGCCAGCAGCCCCGGTGGGGACTACGAGCAGTACTTC. Translation: CASSPGGDYEQYF.

V is TRBV12-3 or TRBV12-4 and J is TRBJ2-1; the D is unclear. There are 11 residues in the CDR3. Trimming shortened V by 5 bases and J by 8 bases, and 7 bases separated the two germline ends. The CDR3 nucleotides are TGTGCCAGCAGTCCGGGTCATGAGCAGTTCTTC. It codes for CASSPGHEQFF.

This clonotype has ten or more counts. A read error may account for a junction end that differs from germline. V is TRBV7-2 and J is TRBJ2-1; perhaps TRBD2 as D (5 bases). Germline CDR1 is SGHTA and CDR2 is FQGNSA. CDR3 length: 15 residues. CDR3 nucleotide sequence: TGCGCCAGCAGCTTGGAAGCGGCCTCCTACAATGAGCAGTTCTTC. Amino acids: CASSLEAASYNEQFF.

This clonotype has just a few counts. The V and J genes are TRBV6-1 and TRBJ2-1, with TRBD1 matching 8 bases. The CDR3 covers 14 residues. CDR1 and CDR2 from the germline V gene are MNHNS and SASEGT. V dropped 6 bases and J dropped 6; count of bases not matched to a gene: 7. This CDR3 reads CASRRTGIANEQFF. The CDR3 DNA reads TGTGCCAGCAGGCGGACAGGGATAGCCAATGAGCAGTTCTTC.

This clonotype was seen a handful of times. The CDR3 is CASSLHSASYEQYF. The CDR3 DNA is TGTGCCAGCAGCTTACACTCAGCTTCCTACGAGCAGTACTTC. This chain links TRBV7-2 with TRBJ2-7, with D unclear. V was shortened by 2 bases and J by 1 base, with 9 bases between the two germline ends. Germline-derived CDR1 and CDR2 are SGHTA and FQGNSA. The CDR3 has 14 amino acids.

This clonotype was picked up a small number of times. The chain joins TRBV11-2 to TRBJ2-7; TRBD2 might be the D (5 bases). Germline CDR1 and CDR2: SGHAT and FQNNGV. Between the trimmed V and J ends, which lost 0 bases and 2 bases, there was a span of 11 bases. The CDR3 length is 15 residues. The CDR3 DNA follows: TGTGCCAGCAGCTTAGAGGGCGGGCCCACCTACGAGCAGTACTTC. Protein: CASSLEGGPTYEQYF.

This clonotype was seen a handful of times. V is TRBV27 and J is TRBJ2-7, with 9 bases aligning to TRBD1. V was clipped by 5 bases and J by 6 bases; unmatched bases: 11. Germline V gene sequence: CDR1 MNHEY, CDR2 SMNVEV (reference sequence). This CDR3 comprises 15 residues. In DNA form, the CDR3 reads TGTGCCAGCAGTATCACCGGGACAGGGTCTGTCGAGCAGTACTTC. It specifies CASSITGTGSVEQYF.

CDR3 residues: CATRQVTEAFF. The DNA of the CDR3 is TGTGCCACCCGACAGGTCACTGAAGCTTTCTTT. The chain links TRBV25-1 to TRBJ1-1; a weak D match, TRBD1 (6 bases). Germline V gene data show CDR1 as MGHDK and CDR2 as SYGVNS. V shed 10 bases and J shed 4 bases, with 10 bases lying between them. CDR3 length equals 11 residues.

The gene calls are TRBV12-3 or TRBV12-4 and TRBJ2-2; D is ambiguous. V was clipped by 5 bases and J by 2 bases, with 12 bases between them. This CDR3 spans 15 amino acids. CDR3 in amino acids: CASSKGPLNTGELFF. The CDR3 DNA reads as TGTGCCAGCAGTAAGGGCCCTCTCAACACCGGGGAGCTGTTTTTT.